This TCR beta chain was recorded in a study of blood T cell repertoires in COVID-19. Looking at the study overall: The origin of the acute and convalescent COVID-19 samples was the United States, Italy and Spain.

The protocol was immunoSEQ multiplex PCR, while the TCRdb copy is restricted to in-frame clones and leaves out a portion. The sample holds about 210,000 clones, 65% to 85% seen once. Trimming pared 6 bases from V and 3 bases from J, leaving 16 bases between. The CDR3 is 15 amino acids. From germline, CDR1 is KGHSH and CDR2 LQKENI. The chain recombines TRBV18 with TRBJ2-3; tentative D call: TRBD1 (7 bases). The sequencing sample was made of peripheral blood. The receptor was isolated from a human donor in a cohort sampled during active COVID-19. CDR3 in DNA: TGTGCCAGCTCTCAGGAGGGGGCCCGTACAGATACGCAGTATTTT. It translates to CASSQEGARTDTQYF.